These 13 T cell receptor beta chains were all obtained from the same sample, sequenced in a study of CD8+CD57+ T cells in acquired aplastic anemia. Those patients picked for sequencing had displayed CD8+CD57+ cell expansion on flow cytometry. The TCR beta profiling, which covered VDJ combination and CDR3 sequence, was carried out using genomic DNA as the template. Via MiXCR, TCRdb re-called the reads, giving one row per CDR3 protein. The sample has 180,000 or so distinct CDR3 sequences, approximately 48% seen once. Sample: sorted CD4+, CD8+, or CD8+CD57+ T cells (not recorded which) from PBMCs. These receptors came from a human donor with aplastic anemia.

A few counts support this clonotype. The chain uses TRBV4-2 and TRBJ2-3; the match to TRBD2 covers 12 bases. There are 18 residues in the CDR3. Germline values: CDR1 LGHNA, CDR2 YNFKEQ. V shed 4 bases, J shed 2 bases, and the junction held 10 bases outside the gene matches. The CDR3 region has the DNA TGTGCCAGCAGCCGACTAGCGGGGGCCCGGCGGGTCACAGATACGCAGTATTTT. Encoded protein: CASSRLAGARRVTDTQYF.

This clonotype was recorded many times. The chain couples TRBV27 to TRBJ2-7, with 7 bases aligning to TRBD1. Germline CDR1 is MNHEY and CDR2 is SMNVEV (reference sequence). The CDR3 consists of 14 residues. V lost 6 bases and J lost 2; bases outside the gene matches: 7. The CDR3 sequence: CASREGQVPYEQYF. DNA of the CDR3: TGTGCCAGCAGGGAAGGACAGGTGCCCTACGAGCAGTACTTC.

V usage is TRBV20-1 and J usage is TRBJ1-4, with D hard to call. CDR1 is DFQATT and CDR2 is SNEGSKA in the germline V gene (reference sequence). The CDR3 consists of 10 residues. Trimming removed 7 bases from V and 8 bases from J, with 8 bases in between. CDR3 sequence reads: CSVQEEKLFF. CDR3 coding DNA: TGCAGTGTACAAGAAGAAAAACTGTTTTTT.

This sequence joins TRBV15 and TRBJ2-3; D may be TRBD1 (5 bases). The CDR3 length is 14 residues. Germline V gene sequence: CDR1 LNHNV, CDR2 YYDKDF (reference sequence). The V end was cut by 4 bases, the J end by 0 bases, with 8 bases between. In nucleotides, the CDR3 is TGTGCCACCAGCACAGGGATAAGCACAGATACGCAGTATTTT. It is translated as CATSTGISTDTQYF.

This clonotype has a single count. The J gene is TRBJ2-1, the V gene TRBV7-3; D is uncertain. Germline CDR1 and CDR2: SGHTA and FQGTGA. The CDR3 runs 15 residues. V was clipped by 2 bases and J by 4 bases, with 12 bases between them. In DNA form, the CDR3 reads TGTGCCAGCAGCTTAGACATCACCTCATACAATGAGCAGTTCTTC. This encodes CASSLDITSYNEQFF.

Ten or more counts support this clonotype. The chain is built from TRBV10-1 and TRBJ1-1, with a tentative D call TRBD1 (6 bases). V dropped 6 bases and J dropped 4 bases, with 12 bases sitting between them. The CDR3 has 13 amino acids. Germline assignment: CDR1 WNHNN and CDR2 SYGVQD (reference sequence). The CDR3 reads CASSLGQPTEAFF. CDR3 coding DNA: TGCGCCAGCAGCCTCGGACAGCCCACTGAAGCTTTCTTT.

This clonotype came up once. CDR3 residues: CSARGGSLTPQYF. CDR3 DNA sequence: TGCAGTGCTAGAGGGGGTAGCCTAACGCCGCAGTATTTT. The J gene is TRBJ2-3, the V gene TRBV20-1; D gene ambiguous. Per germline, CDR1 DFQATT and CDR2 SNEGSKA (reference sequence). Deletions cut 1 base from V and 10 bases from J, with 15 bases between. This CDR3 comprises 13 residues.

This clonotype was recorded at least ten times. The chain joins TRBV5-4 to TRBJ1-1; the D is unclear. CDR1 and CDR2 (germline): SGHNT, YYREEE (reference sequence). This CDR3 is built from 13 residues. Trimming took off 4 bases at V and 8 bases at J, with 15 bases between the two ends. CDR3 DNA sequence: TGTGCCAGCAGCCCCGGGAGGGCGGGGGAAGCTTTCTTT. Translating it yields CASSPGRAGEAFF.

In its sample, this clonotype was seen many times. The V call is TRBV5-6, the J call TRBJ1-6; 8 bases match TRBD1. CDR1 and CDR2 from the germline V gene are SGHDT and YYEEEE. The CDR3 spans 14 residues. V was pared by 2 bases and J by 11 bases, with 6 bases of the junction left unmatched. CDR3: CASSLGGQGPPLHF. CDR3 DNA sequence: TGTGCCAGCAGCTTAGGTGGACAGGGCCCACCCCTCCACTTT.

In its sample, this clonotype was seen a few times. One junction end disagrees with the germline gene, perhaps due to a read error. The V and J genes are TRBV6-2 or TRBV6-3 and TRBJ1-2; D is undetermined. Germline-derived CDR1 and CDR2 are MNHEY and SVGEGT. The CDR3 has 17 amino acids. The CDR3 DNA reads as TGTGCCAGCAGTTACTCGAAGGGAGGGTTAAGTCACTATGACTACACCTTC. Its protein is CASSYSKGGLSHYDYTF.

This clonotype was detected only once. This chain connects TRBV2 to TRBJ2-3; 7 positions match TRBD1. V shed 4 bases, J shed 2 bases, and the junction held 6 bases outside the gene matches. The length of the CDR3 is 15 residues. Germline loops: CDR1 SNHLY, CDR2 FYNNEI. CDR3 region: CASSVRGRYTDTQYF. For the CDR3, the DNA is TGTGCCAGCAGTGTGAGGGGGCGCTACACAGATACGCAGTATTTT.

This chain connects TRBV25-1 to TRBJ1-2, with 9 bases matching TRBD1. This CDR3 is built from 15 residues. Germline CDR1 and CDR2: MGHDK and SYGVNS. With 6 bases clipped from V and 4 bases from J, the junction kept 9 bases outside the gene matches. CDR3 nucleotides: TGTGCCAGCAGGGGACAGGGAGATAAAGGCTATGGCTACACCTTC. It encodes CASRGQGDKGYGYTF.

This clonotype was recorded a few times. V gene TRBV28 combines with J gene TRBJ1-3, with TRBD1 as a possible D gene (6 bases). Germline CDR1 and CDR2: MDHEN and SYDVKM. The CDR3 loop spans 15 amino acids. Trimming removed 5 bases from V and 2 bases from J, with 13 bases in between. DNA for the CDR3: TGTGCCAGCAGTATCCCGACAGGCACTGGAAACACCATATATTTT. This encodes CASSIPTGTGNTIYF.